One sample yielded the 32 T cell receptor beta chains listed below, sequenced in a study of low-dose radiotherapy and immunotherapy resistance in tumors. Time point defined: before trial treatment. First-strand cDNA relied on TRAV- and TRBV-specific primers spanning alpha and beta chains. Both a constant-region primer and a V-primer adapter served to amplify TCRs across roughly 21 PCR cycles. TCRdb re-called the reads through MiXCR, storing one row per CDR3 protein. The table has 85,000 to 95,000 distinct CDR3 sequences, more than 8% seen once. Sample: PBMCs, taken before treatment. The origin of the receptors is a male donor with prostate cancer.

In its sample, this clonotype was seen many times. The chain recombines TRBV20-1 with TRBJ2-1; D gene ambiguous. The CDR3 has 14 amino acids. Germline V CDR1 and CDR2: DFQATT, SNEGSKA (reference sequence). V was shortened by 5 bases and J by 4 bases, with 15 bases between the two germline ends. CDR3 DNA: TGCAGTGCTCCCCTCCCATCTGGGTACAATGAGCAGTTCTTC. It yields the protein CSAPLPSGYNEQFF.

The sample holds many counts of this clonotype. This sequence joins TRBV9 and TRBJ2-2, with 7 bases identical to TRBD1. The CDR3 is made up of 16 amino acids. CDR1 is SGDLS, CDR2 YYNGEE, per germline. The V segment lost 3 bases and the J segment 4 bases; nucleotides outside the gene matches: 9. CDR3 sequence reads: CASSATQGIGTGELFF. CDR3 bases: TGTGCCAGCAGCGCGACACAGGGGATTGGCACCGGGGAGCTGTTTTTT.

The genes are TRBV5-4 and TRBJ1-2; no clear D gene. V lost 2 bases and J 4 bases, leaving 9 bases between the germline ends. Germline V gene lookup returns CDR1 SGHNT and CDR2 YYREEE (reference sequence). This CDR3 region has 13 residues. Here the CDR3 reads CASSFDGVYGYTF. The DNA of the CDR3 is TGTGCCAGCAGCTTCGACGGGGTCTATGGCTACACCTTC.

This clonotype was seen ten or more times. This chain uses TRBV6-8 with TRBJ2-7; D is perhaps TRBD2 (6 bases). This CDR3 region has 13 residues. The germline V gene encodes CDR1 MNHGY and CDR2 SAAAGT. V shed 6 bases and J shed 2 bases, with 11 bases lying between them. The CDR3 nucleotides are TGTGCCAGCAGAAGGGACTCAACCTACGAGCAGTACTTC. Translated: CASRRDSTYEQYF.

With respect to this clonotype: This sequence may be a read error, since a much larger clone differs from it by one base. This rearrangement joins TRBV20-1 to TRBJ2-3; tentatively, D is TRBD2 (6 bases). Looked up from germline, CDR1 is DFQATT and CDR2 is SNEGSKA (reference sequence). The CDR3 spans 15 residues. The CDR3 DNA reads TGCGGTGCTAGGGAGGACCAGCGGGGCACAGATACGCAGTATTTT. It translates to CGAREDQRGTDTQYF.

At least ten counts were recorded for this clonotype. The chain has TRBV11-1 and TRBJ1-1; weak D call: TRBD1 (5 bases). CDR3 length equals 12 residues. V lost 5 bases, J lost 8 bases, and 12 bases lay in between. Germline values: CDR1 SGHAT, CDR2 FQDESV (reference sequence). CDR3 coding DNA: TGTGCCAGCAGCACCAGGACAACGGAAGCTTTCTTT. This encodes CASSTRTTEAFF.

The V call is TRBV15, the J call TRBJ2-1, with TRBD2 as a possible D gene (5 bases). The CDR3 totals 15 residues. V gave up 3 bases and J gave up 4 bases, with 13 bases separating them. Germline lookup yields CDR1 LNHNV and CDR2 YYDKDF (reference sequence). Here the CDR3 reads CATSSVRGDYNEQFF. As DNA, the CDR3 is TGTGCCACCAGCAGCGTCCGGGGAGATTACAATGAGCAGTTCTTC.

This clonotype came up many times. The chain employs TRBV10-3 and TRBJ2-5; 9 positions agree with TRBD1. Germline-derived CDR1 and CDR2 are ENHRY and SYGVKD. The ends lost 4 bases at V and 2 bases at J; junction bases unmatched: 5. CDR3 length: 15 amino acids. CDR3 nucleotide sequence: TGTGCCATCAGTGGGTCCGGGACAGGGCAAGAGACCCAGTACTTC. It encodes CAISGSGTGQETQYF.

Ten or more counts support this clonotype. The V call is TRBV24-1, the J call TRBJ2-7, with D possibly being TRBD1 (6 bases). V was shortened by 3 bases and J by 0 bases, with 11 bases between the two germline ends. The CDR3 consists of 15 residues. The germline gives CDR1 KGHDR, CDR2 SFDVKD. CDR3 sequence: CATSDPGTSSYEQYF. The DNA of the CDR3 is TGTGCCACCAGTGATCCCGGGACATCCTCCTACGAGCAGTACTTC.

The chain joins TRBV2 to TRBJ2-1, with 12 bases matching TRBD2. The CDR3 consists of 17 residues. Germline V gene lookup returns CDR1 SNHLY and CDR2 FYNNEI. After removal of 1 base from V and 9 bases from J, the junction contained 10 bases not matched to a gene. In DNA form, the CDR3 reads TGTGCCAGCAGTGAAGTCCTAGCGGGAGGGCCCGAGACTGAGCAGTTCTTC. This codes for CASSEVLAGGPETEQFF.

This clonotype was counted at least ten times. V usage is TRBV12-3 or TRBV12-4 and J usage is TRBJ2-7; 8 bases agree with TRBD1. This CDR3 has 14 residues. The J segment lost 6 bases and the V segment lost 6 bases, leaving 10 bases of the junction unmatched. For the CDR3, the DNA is TGTGCCAGCAGGACCCCGGACAGGGTTAGCGAGCAGTACTTC. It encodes CASRTPDRVSEQYF.

The CDR3, as DNA: TGTGCCAGCAGCTTGGGGGCTTCGAACACCGGGGAGCTGTTTTTT. Translating it yields CASSLGASNTGELFF. The gene calls are TRBV5-4 and TRBJ2-2; D call uncertain. The CDR3 is made up of 15 amino acids. Trimming took off 0 bases at V and 0 bases at J, with 6 bases between the two ends. From germline, CDR1 is SGHNT and CDR2 YYREEE (reference sequence). Based on the CDR3 plus reference TRBV5-4 and TRBJ2-2, the full variable domain is ETGVTQSPTHLIKTRGQQVTLRCSSQSGHNTVSWYQQALGQGPQFIFQYYREEENGRGNFPPRFSGLQFPNYSSELNVNALELDDSALYLCASSLGASNTGELFFGEGSRLTVL.

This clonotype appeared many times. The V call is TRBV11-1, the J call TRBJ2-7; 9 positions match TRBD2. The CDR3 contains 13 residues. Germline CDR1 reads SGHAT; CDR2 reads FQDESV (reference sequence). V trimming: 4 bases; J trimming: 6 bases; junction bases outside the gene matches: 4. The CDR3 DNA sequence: TGTGCCAGCAGCTCCCTAGCGGGATCCGAGCAGTACTTC. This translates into CASSSLAGSEQYF. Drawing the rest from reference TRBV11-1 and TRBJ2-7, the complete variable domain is EAEVAQSPRYKITEKSQAVAFWCDPISGHATLYWYRQILGQGPELLVQFQDESVVDDSQLPKDRFSAERLKGVDSTLKIQPAELGDSAMYLCASSSLAGSEQYFGPGTRLTVT.

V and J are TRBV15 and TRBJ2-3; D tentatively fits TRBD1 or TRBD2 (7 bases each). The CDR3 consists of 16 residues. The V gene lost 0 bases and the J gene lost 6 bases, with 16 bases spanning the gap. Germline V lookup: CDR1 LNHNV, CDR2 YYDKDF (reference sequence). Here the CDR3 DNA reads TGTGCCACCAGCAGAGATCTGACGCAGGGGGGGGATACGCAGTATTTT. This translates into CATSRDLTQGGDTQYF.

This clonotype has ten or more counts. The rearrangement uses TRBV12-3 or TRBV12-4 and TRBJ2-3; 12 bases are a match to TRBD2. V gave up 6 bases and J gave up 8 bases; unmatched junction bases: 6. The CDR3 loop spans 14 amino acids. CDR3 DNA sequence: TGTGCCAGCAGGCTAGCGGGAGGGCTCGGTACGCAGTATTTT. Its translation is CASRLAGGLGTQYF.

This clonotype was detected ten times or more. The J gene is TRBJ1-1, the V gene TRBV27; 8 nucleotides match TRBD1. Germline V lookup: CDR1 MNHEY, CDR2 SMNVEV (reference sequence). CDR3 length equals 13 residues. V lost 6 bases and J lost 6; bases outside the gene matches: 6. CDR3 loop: CASRYRGWAEAFF. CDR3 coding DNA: TGTGCCAGCAGATACAGGGGGTGGGCTGAAGCTTTCTTT.

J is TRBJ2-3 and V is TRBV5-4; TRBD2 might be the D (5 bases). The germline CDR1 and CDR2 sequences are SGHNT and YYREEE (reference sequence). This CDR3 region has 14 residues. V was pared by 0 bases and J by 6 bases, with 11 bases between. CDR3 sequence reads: CASSLDPLADTQYF. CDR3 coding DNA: TGTGCCAGCAGCTTGGACCCTTTAGCGGATACGCAGTATTTT. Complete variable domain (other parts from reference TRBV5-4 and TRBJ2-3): ETGVTQSPTHLIKTRGQQVTLRCSSQSGHNTVSWYQQALGQGPQFIFQYYREEENGRGNFPPRFSGLQFPNYSSELNVNALELDDSALYLCASSLDPLADTQYFGPGTRLTVL.

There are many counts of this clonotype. CDR3 protein: CSAHGLAGAVDTQYF. The CDR3 DNA is TGCAGTGCTCACGGACTAGCGGGAGCTGTAGATACGCAGTATTTT. The rearrangement links TRBV20-1 to TRBJ2-3, with 13 bases lining up with TRBD2. Germline CDR1 and CDR2: DFQATT and SNEGSKA (reference sequence). V shed 5 bases and J 5 bases; nucleotides not matched to a gene: 7. CDR3 length equals 15 residues.

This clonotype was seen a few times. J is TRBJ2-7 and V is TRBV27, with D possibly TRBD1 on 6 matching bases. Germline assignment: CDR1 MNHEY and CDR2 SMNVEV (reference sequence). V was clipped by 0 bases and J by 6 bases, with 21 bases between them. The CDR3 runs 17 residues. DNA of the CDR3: TGTGCCAGCAGTTTATCGGCCCTCGGGGTAGGGGGTGGCGAGCAGTACTTC. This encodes CASSLSALGVGGGEQYF.

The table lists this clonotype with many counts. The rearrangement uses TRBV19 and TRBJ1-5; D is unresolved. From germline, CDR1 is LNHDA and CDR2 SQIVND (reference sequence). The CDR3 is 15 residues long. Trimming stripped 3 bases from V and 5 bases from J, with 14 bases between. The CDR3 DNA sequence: TGTGCCAGTAGTATCAACGTTGGCGATTATCAGCCCCAGCATTTT. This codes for CASSINVGDYQPQHF.

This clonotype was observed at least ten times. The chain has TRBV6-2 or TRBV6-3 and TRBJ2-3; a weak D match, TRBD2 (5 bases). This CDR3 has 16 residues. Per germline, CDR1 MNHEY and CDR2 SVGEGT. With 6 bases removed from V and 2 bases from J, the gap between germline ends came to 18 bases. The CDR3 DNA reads TGTGCCAGCAGACCGCCCGAGAAGCGGATCACAGATACGCAGTATTTT. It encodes CASRPPEKRITDTQYF.

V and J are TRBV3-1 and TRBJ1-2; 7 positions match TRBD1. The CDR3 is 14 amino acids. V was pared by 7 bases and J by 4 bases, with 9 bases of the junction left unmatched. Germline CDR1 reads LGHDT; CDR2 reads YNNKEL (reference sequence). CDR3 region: CASIKTGTGYGYTF. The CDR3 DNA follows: TGTGCCAGCATTAAGACAGGGACGGGCTATGGCTACACCTTC.

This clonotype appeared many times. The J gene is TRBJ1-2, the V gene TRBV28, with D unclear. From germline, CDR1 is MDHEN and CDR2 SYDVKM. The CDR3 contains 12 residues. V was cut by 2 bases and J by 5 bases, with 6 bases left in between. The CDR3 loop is CASSLNGYGYTF. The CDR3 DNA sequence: TGTGCCAGCAGTTTAAACGGATATGGCTACACCTTC.

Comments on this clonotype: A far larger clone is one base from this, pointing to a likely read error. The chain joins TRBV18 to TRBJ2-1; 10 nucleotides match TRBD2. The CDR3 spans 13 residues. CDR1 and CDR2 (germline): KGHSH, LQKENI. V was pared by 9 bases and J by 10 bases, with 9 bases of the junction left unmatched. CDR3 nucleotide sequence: TGTGCCAGTTCAAAGCGGGAGGGCCTCGAGCAGTTCTTC. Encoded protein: CASSKREGLEQFF.

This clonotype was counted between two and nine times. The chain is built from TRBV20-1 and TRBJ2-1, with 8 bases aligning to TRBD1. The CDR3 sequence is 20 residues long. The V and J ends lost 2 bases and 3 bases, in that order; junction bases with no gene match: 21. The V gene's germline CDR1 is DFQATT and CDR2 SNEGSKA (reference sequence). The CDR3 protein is CSARPKTGDPASERYNEQFF. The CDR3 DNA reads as TGCAGTGCTAGACCTAAGACAGGGGACCCCGCTAGCGAACGCTACAATGAGCAGTTCTTC.

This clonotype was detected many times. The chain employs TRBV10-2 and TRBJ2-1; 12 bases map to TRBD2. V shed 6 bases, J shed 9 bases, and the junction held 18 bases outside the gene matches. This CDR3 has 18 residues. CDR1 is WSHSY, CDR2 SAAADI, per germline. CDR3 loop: CASSPLAGGVLVRGEQFF. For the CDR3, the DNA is TGCGCCAGCAGCCCACTAGCGGGGGGCGTGTTGGTTAGGGGTGAGCAGTTCTTC.

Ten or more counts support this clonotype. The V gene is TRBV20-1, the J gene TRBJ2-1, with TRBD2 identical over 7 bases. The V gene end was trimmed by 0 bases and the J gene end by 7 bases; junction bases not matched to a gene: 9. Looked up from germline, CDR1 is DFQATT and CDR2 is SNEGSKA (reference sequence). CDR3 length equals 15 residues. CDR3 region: CSARDMTGGWNEQFF. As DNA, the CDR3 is TGCAGTGCTAGAGATATGACGGGAGGTTGGAATGAGCAGTTCTTC.

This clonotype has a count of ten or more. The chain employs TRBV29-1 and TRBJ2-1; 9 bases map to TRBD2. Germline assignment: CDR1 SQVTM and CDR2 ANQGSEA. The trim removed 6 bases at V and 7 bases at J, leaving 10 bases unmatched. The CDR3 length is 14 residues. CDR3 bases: TGCAGCGTAGACTTAGCGGGAGTAGGTAATGAGCAGTTCTTC. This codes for CSVDLAGVGNEQFF.

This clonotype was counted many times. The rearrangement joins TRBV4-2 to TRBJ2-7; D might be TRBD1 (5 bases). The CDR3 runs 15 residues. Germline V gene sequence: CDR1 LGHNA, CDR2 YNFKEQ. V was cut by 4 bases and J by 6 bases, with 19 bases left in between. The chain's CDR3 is CASSPGLTGRPEQYF. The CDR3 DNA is TGTGCCAGCAGCCCCGGTTTAACAGGTCGGCCCGAGCAGTACTTC.

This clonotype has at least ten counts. The CDR3 region has the DNA TGTGCCAGCAGCTTAGATCGGGAGACCCAGTACTTC. Translating gives CASSLDRETQYF. The chain joins TRBV11-3 to TRBJ2-5; D gene uncertain. The V end lost 0 bases, the J end lost 5 bases, and 4 bases lay between the germline ends. The germline V gene has CDR1 SGHNT and CDR2 YENEEA. The CDR3 has 12 residues.

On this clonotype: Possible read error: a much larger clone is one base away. The CDR3 nucleotides are TGTGCCAGCAGCTTAAGGGGACAGAGGAACACCGGGGAGCTGTTTTTT. It specifies CASSLRGQRNTGELFF. This rearrangement joins TRBV7-9 to TRBJ2-2; TRBD1 matches 7 bases. CDR3 length equals 16 residues. V dropped 2 bases and J dropped 1; count of bases not matched to a gene: 4. Germline V lookup: CDR1 SEHNR, CDR2 FQNEAQ (reference sequence).

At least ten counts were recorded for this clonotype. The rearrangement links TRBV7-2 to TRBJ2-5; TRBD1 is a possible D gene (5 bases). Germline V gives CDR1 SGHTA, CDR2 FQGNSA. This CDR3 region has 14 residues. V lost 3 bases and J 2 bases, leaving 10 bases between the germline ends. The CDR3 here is CASSFDRYQETQYF. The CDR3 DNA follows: TGTGCCAGCAGCTTCGACAGATATCAAGAGACCCAGTACTTC. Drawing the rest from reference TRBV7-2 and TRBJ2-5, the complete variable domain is GAGVSQSPSNKVTEKGKDVELRCDPISGHTALYWYRQSLGQGLEFLIYFQGNSAPDKSGLPSDRFSAERTGGSVSTLTIQRTQQEDSAVYLCASSFDRYQETQYFGPGTRLLVL.